These T cell receptor beta chains were read from a single sample in a study of OX40 agonist ivuxolimab in advanced cancers. Sequencing used immunoSEQ multiplex PCR; TCRdb keeps in-frame clones, though not all of them. Of approximately 65,000 clones listed, about nine tenths are singletons. The sequencing used CD4+ or CD8+ T cells sorted from blood, collected in a trial of the OX40 agonist ivuxolimab. The receptors were gathered from an adult with an advanced solid tumor such as melanoma, head and neck, liver or kidney cancer. Each CDR3 is given with its conserved first and last residue. The D gene is left open where the match is weak. Rows give clone size only sometimes, using once, few, many, or a class for an expanded clone.

>TRBD2|TRBV9|TRBJ2-3|.
TGTGCCAGCAGCGGAGCGGGAGCAGGCACAGATACGCAGTATTTT
CASSGAGAGTDTQYF
>.|TRBV6-5|TRBJ1-1|once
TGTGCCAGCAGAGGGGCCCTGAACACTGAAGCTTTCTTT
CASRGALNTEAFF
>.|TRBV5-1|TRBJ2-5|.
TGCGCCAGCAGCCCGAACACACAAGAGACCCAGTACTTC
CASSPNTQETQYF
>.|TRBV23-1|TRBJ2-2|.
TGCGCCAGCAGTCAAAGTGATCGCACAGCCCGCACGAACACCGGGGAGCTGTTTTTT
CASSQSDRTARTNTGELFF
>TRBD2|TRBV28|TRBJ2-4|.
TGTGCCAGCATGGCGGGAGGGCTGAACATTCAGTACTTC
CASMAGGLNIQYF
>.|TRBV30|TRBJ1-2|.
TGTGCCTGGAGTGGACGGGGAGGCTATGGCTACACCTTC
CAWSGRGGYGYTF
>.|TRBV11-2|TRBJ1-2|once
TGTGCCAGCAGACCCCAGGGGATATACTATGGCTACACCTTC
CASRPQGIYYGYTF
>.|TRBV29-1|TRBJ1-1|.
TGCAGCGTTGGGGGACCTTCACAGAACACTGAAGCTTTCTTT
CSVGGPSQNTEAFF
>TRBD2|TRBV18|TRBJ2-5|.
TGTGCCAGCTCACCACCGTCACTAGCGGAGGGGGAGACCCAGTACTTC
CASSPPSLAEGETQYF
>TRBD1|TRBV7-3|TRBJ1-1|.
TGTGCCAGCAGCGTCGGGACAGGCAATGAAGCTTTCTTT
CASSVGTGNEAFF
>TRBD2|TRBV7-8|TRBJ2-3|.
TGTGCCAGCAGCTTAGTGTGGCTAGCGGGTAGCACAGATACGCAGTATTTT
CASSLVWLAGSTDTQYF
>TRBD2|TRBV29-1|TRBJ2-7|.
TGCAGCGTTGAACAGCGGGAGTTGAACGAGCAGTACTTC
CSVEQRELNEQYF
>.|TRBV7-2|TRBJ1-3|.
TGTGCCAGCAGCTTGGACCCTTCTGGAAACACCATATATTTT
CASSLDPSGNTIYF
>TRBD2|TRBV6-5|TRBJ2-3|.
TGTGCCAGCAGTTCTAGCGGCCCGCAGGATACGCAGTATTTT
CASSSSGPQDTQYF
>TRBD2|TRBV5-4|TRBJ2-1|.
TGTGCCAGCAGCTTGCGACTAGCGGGACTTAATGAGCAGTTCTTC
CASSLRLAGLNEQFF
>.|TRBV6-5|TRBJ1-2|.
TGTGCCAGCAGTTACGGGTCCTTCGGCCATGGCTACACCTTC
CASSYGSFGHGYTF
>TRBD1|TRBV6-1|TRBJ2-1|.
TGTGCCAGCAGGCCGGGACAGGGGATCAAGAATGAGCAGTTCTTC
CASRPGQGIKNEQFF
>.|TRBV18|TRBJ2-7|.
TGTGCCAGCTCCCGGACCTACGAGCAGTACTTC
CASSRTYEQYF
>.|TRBV9|TRBJ2-2|.
TGTGCCAGCAGCCCCTCGAGGAACACCGGGGAGCTGTTTTTT
CASSPSRNTGELFF
>.|TRBV6-1|TRBJ2-3|.
TGTGCCAGCAGTGGATTCCCGAGACAGGGCACAGATACGCAGTATTTT
CASSGFPRQGTDTQYF
>.|TRBV27|TRBJ2-2|.
TGTGCCAGCAGTTGGGACTCTAGGAACACCGGGGAGCTGTTTTTT
CASSWDSRNTGELFF
>TRBD1|TRBV11-2|TRBJ2-2|.
TGTGCCAGCAGCTTAGTAGTCAGGGGGTCCCTGAACACCGGGGAGCTGTTTTTT
CASSLVVRGSLNTGELFF
>.|TRBV2|TRBJ1-1|.
TGTGCCAGCAGTGAAAGGGGGACGCTACCGAACACTGAAGCTTTCTTT
CASSERGTLPNTEAFF
>TRBD2|TRBV7-2|TRBJ2-7|few
TGTGCCAGCAGCCCTGGGGTAGGGGAGGGGTACGAGCAGTACTTC
CASSPGVGEGYEQYF
>TRBD1|TRBV7-9|TRBJ1-6|.
TGTGCCAGCAGCTTGGGACAGGGCGGTTCACCCCTCCACTTT
CASSLGQGGSPLHF
>.|TRBV11-3|TRBJ2-2|.
TGTGCCAGCAGCTTAGCTCGGCTAGGGGAGGACGGGGAGCTGTTTTTT
CASSLARLGEDGELFF
>.|TRBV18|TRBJ2-2|.
TGTGCCAGCTCACCCAGGGGTTCCGTAACCGGGGAGCTGTTTTTT
CASSPRGSVTGELFF
>.|TRBV30|TRBJ1-2|few
TGTGCCTGGAGCCGGGACCGACCCTATGGCTACACCTTC
CAWSRDRPYGYTF
>.|TRBV28|TRBJ2-4|.
TGTGCCAGCAGTTCAGGGTTCAACATTCAGTACTTC
CASSSGFNIQYF
>.|TRBV6-5|TRBJ1-1|.
TGTGCCAGCAGTTACTCGACAGCAAACACTGAAGCTTTCTTT
CASSYSTANTEAFF
>TRBD1|TRBV29-1|TRBJ2-3|once
TGCAGCGCTGATCGACAGGGGGTTGGCACAGATACGCAGTATTTT
CSADRQGVGTDTQYF
>.|TRBV9|TRBJ1-2|once
TGTGCCAGCAGCGTAGATGAGGGGACGGTTCCGGCTTTC
CASSVDEGTVPAF
>.|TRBV7-9|TRBJ1-1|few
TGTGCCAGCAGCTTAGGGTTCGGGGTGAACACTGAAGCTTTCTTT
CASSLGFGVNTEAFF
>.|TRBV29-1|TRBJ1-5|.
TGCAGCGTTGGCCTGACAGAGGTGGGGAGCAATCAGCCCCAGCATTTT
CSVGLTEVGSNQPQHF
>.|TRBV12-5|TRBJ1-5|.
TGTGCTAGTGCCGGGTCCGGGGGCCAGCCCCAGCATTTT
CASAGSGGQPQHF
>.|TRBV6-5|TRBJ2-5|.
TGTGCCAGCAGTTACGTACAGCAAGAGACCCAGTACTTC
CASSYVQQETQYF
>.|TRBV19|TRBJ1-4|.
TGTGCCAGTAGTAACAGGGCTATTGCAACTAATGAAAAACTGTTTTTT
CASSNRAIATNEKLFF